These T cell receptor beta chains were read from a single sample in a study of cytomegalovirus exposure and HLA in healthy donors. Only in-frame clones appear in the TCRdb table, and some are missing; sequencing was by immunoSEQ multiplex PCR. Found here are about 150,000 clones, roughly 84% of them singletons; the top ten hold approximately 1.3%. The sequenced material came from PBMCs. Source of these receptors: a boy aged 2 to 10 in good health and CMV-seronegative. The CDR3 runs from the conserved cysteine through the conserved F or W. The D gene is left open where the match is weak. Clone size, where shown, is once, few, many, or a class for clones that have expanded.

CDR3 DNA,CDR3 protein,V gene,J gene,D gene,clone size
TGTGCCAGCAGCTCCGGGCGTAGAGGGACAGTGATCTATGGCTACACCTTC,CASSSGRRGTVIYGYTF,TRBV7-8,TRBJ1-2,TRBD1,-
TGTGCCAGCGAAAAGGTGGGCGCCCCAGATACGCAGTATTTT,CASEKVGAPDTQYF,TRBV6-5,TRBJ2-3,-,once
TGTGCCAGCAGCCATAATCAGGGAAGGACCGGGGAGCTGTTTTTT,CASSHNQGRTGELFF,TRBV14,TRBJ2-2,-,-
TGTGCCAGCAGCTTAGGTGGGGAGGGAAACATTCAGTACTTC,CASSLGGEGNIQYF,TRBV7-8,TRBJ2-4,TRBD2,-
TGTGCCAGCAGCCCCATACCTAGCGGGCCTAACCTTGGGAATGAGCAGTTCTTC,CASSPIPSGPNLGNEQFF,TRBV7-3,TRBJ2-1,TRBD2,once
TGTGCCAGCAGTTACTCGATCAGGGATACCCGAGGTGGCTACACCTTC,CASSYSIRDTRGGYTF,TRBV6-5,TRBJ1-2,-,-
TGTGCCAGCGGAACCGGGACTAGCGCAACAGATACGCAGTATTTT,CASGTGTSATDTQYF,TRBV2,TRBJ2-3,TRBD2,-
TGTGCCAGCAGTTACTCGATCGGCCAGACATATGGCTACACCTTC,CASSYSIGQTYGYTF,TRBV6-6,TRBJ1-2,-,-
TGTGCCAGCAGTCCCCAGACAGGATGGGGCCAGCCCCAGCATTTT,CASSPQTGWGQPQHF,TRBV6-1,TRBJ1-5,-,once
TGCGCCAGCAGCTTGCCAGGAATTAACACTGAAGCTTTCTTT,CASSLPGINTEAFF,TRBV5-1,TRBJ1-1,-,-
TGTGCCAGCGTCCGGTCCTCCCCCCCTGAAGCTTTCTTT,CASVRSSPPEAFF,TRBV2,TRBJ1-1,-,-
TGCGCCAGCAGCCAAGGGTCGGGTGCCAACCCCGGCGAGCAGTACTTC,CASSQGSGANPGEQYF,TRBV4-3,TRBJ2-7,-,once
TGTGCCAGCAGCTTGGACAGAAACTCTGGAAACACCATATATTTT,CASSLDRNSGNTIYF,TRBV5-6,TRBJ1-3,-,-
TGTGCCAGCAGTTTAAGTCTAATGAACACTGAAGCTTTCTTT,CASSLSLMNTEAFF,TRBV6-5,TRBJ1-1,-,-
TGTGCCAGCAGTATGGGCTCTAACTATGGCTACACCTTC,CASSMGSNYGYTF,TRBV9,TRBJ1-2,-,-
TGTGCCAGCAGCGTAGGCGTCGCTGGGGGGGAAGCTTTCTTT,CASSVGVAGGEAFF,TRBV9,TRBJ1-1,-,-
TGTTCCAGCAGCCCTCCCCGGGACAGGGGTCAAGAGACCCAGTACTTC,CSSSPPRDRGQETQYF,TRBV7-9,TRBJ2-5,TRBD1,-
TGCGCCAGCAGCTTGCAGGGTACTGAAAAACTGTTTTTT,CASSLQGTEKLFF,TRBV5-1,TRBJ1-4,-,-
TGCGCCAGCAGCCGGACCGGGACTAGCGGGCATGAGCAGTTCTTC,CASSRTGTSGHEQFF,TRBV4-3,TRBJ2-1,TRBD2,-
TGTGCCAGCAGCTTAGAGATAGCGGGAGTAGATACGCAGTATTTT,CASSLEIAGVDTQYF,TRBV7-9,TRBJ2-3,TRBD2,-
TGTGCCAGCTCACAGGGGGCTTACAATGAGCAGTTCTTC,CASSQGAYNEQFF,TRBV18,TRBJ2-1,TRBD1,-
TGTGCCAGCAGCCACCCGACTAGCGGCGACACCGGGGAGCTGTTTTTT,CASSHPTSGDTGELFF,TRBV14,TRBJ2-2,TRBD2,once
TGTGCCAGCAGCCCTAGGGGGTGGGCACAAGAGACCCAGTACTTC,CASSPRGWAQETQYF,TRBV7-8,TRBJ2-5,-,-
TGTGCCAGCAGTTTATCAGGGGTTGGCGGCTACACCTTC,CASSLSGVGGYTF,TRBV27,TRBJ1-2,-,once
TGCAGCGTTGAAGCGTATCCCCTGGGACTCTCTCTAAACTATGGCTACACCTTC,CSVEAYPLGLSLNYGYTF,TRBV29-1,TRBJ1-2,-,-
TGTGCCAGCAGGCGATCGGGACAGGGGGACGGAAACACCATATATTTT,CASRRSGQGDGNTIYF,TRBV14,TRBJ1-3,TRBD1,few
TGTGCCAGCAGCACGGAGCGGGTGGCGCAGTATTTT,CASSTERVAQYF,TRBV7-2,TRBJ2-3,-,once
TGTGCCAGCAGTTACTCGGACAGGGTTAACTATGGCTACACCTTC,CASSYSDRVNYGYTF,TRBV6-5,TRBJ1-2,TRBD1,-
TGCGCCAGCAGCCACGACAGCATGAACACTGAAGCTTTCTTT,CASSHDSMNTEAFF,TRBV4-3,TRBJ1-1,-,once